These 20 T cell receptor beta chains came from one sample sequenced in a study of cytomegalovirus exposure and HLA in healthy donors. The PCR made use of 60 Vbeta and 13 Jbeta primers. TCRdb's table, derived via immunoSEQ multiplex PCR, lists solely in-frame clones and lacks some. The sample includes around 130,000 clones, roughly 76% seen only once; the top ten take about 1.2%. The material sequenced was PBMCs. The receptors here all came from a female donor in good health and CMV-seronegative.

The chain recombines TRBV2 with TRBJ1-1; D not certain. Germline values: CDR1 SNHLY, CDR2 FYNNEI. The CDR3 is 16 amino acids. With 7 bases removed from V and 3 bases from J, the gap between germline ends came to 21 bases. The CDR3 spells CASTPVGVPEDTEAFF. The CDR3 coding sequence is TGTGCCAGCACCCCTGTCGGGGTCCCAGAGGACACTGAAGCTTTCTTT.

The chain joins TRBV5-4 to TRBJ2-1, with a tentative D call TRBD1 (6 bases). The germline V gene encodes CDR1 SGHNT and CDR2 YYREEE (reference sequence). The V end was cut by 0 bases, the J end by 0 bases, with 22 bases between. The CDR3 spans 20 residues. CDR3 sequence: CASSLEQDLRGHNSYNEQFF. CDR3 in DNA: TGTGCCAGCAGCTTGGAGCAGGATCTACGGGGACATAACTCCTACAATGAGCAGTTCTTC.

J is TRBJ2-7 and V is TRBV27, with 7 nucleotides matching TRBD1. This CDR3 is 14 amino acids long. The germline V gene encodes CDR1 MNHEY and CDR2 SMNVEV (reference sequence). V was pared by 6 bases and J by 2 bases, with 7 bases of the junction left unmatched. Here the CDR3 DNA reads TGTGCCAGCAGGAGCCAGGGGGTCCCCTACGAGCAGTACTTC. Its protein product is CASRSQGVPYEQYF.

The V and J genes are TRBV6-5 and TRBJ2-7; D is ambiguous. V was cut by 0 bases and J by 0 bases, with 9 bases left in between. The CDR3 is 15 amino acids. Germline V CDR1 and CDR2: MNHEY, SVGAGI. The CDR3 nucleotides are TGTGCCAGCAGTTACTCGTGGGCGTCCTCCTACGAGCAGTACTTC. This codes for CASSYSWASSYEQYF.

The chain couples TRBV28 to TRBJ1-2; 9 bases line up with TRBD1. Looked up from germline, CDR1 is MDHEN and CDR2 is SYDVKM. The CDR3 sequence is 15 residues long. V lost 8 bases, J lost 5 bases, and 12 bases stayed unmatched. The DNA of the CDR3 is TGTGCCAGCTTCTATACGGACAGGGGACCTTATGGCTACACCTTC. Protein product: CASFYTDRGPYGYTF.

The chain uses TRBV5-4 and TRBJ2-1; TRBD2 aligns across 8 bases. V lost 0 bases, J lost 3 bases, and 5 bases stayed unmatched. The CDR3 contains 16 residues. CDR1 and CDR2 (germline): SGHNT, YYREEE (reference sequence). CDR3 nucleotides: TGTGCCAGCAGCTTGGTCCTAGCGGGCGTCTACAATGAGCAGTTCTTC. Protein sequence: CASSLVLAGVYNEQFF.

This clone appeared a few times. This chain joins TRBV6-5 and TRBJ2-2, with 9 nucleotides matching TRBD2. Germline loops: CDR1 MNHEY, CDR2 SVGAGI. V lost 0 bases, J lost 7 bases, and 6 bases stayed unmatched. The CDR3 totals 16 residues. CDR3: CASSYSGGRAIGELFF. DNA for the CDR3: TGTGCCAGCAGTTACTCAGGCGGGAGGGCCATCGGGGAGCTGTTTTTT.

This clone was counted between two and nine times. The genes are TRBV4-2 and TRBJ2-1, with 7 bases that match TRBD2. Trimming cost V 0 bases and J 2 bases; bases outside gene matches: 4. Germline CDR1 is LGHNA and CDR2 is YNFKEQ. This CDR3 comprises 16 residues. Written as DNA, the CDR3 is TGTGCCAGCAGCCAAGAACGACTAGCAGCCTACAATGAGCAGTTCTTC. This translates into CASSQERLAAYNEQFF.

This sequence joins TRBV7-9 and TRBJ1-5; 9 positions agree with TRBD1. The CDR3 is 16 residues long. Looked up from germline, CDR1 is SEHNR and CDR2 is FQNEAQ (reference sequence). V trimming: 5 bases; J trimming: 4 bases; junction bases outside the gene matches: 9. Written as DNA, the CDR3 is TGTGCCAGCAGCCAGACCGGGACAGGGCGGAATCAGCCCCAGCATTTT. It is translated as CASSQTGTGRNQPQHF.

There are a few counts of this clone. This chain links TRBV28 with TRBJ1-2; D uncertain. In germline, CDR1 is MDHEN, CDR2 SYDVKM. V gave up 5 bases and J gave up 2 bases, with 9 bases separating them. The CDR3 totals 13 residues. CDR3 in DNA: TGTGCCAGCAGTCCCTCTGAGAACTATGGCTACACCTTC. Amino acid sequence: CASSPSENYGYTF.

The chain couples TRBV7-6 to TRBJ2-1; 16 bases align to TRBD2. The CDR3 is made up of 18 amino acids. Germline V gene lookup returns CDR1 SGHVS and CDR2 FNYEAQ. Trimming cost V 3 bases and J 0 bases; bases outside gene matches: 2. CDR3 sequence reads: CASSLGLAGGHSYNEQFF. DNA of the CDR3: TGTGCCAGCAGCTTGGGACTAGCGGGAGGGCACTCCTACAATGAGCAGTTCTTC.

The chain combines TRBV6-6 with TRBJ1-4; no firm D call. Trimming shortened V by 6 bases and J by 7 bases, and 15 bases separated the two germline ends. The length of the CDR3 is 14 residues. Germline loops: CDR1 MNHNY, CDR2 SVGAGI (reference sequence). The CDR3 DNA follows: TGTGCCAGCAGGAACGACATGGGAGGTGAAAAACTGTTTTTT. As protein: CASRNDMGGEKLFF.

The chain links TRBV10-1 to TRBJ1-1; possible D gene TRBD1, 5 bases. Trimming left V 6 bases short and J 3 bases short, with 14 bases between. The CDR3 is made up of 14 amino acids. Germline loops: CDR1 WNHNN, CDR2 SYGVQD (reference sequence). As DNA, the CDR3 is TGCGCCAGCAGAGGAAGACAGCGCGACACTGAAGCTTTCTTT. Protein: CASRGRQRDTEAFF.

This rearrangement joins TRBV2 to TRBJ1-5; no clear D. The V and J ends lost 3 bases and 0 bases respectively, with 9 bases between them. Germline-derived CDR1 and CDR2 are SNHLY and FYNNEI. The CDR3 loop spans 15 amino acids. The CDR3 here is CASSEGANSNQPQHF. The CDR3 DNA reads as TGTGCCAGCAGTGAGGGAGCGAATAGCAATCAGCCCCAGCATTTT.

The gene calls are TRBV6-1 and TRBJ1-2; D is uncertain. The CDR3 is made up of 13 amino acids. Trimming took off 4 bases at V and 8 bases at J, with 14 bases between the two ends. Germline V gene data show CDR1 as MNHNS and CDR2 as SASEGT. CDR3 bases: TGTGCCAGCAGTGTAGGACTGTCGGTCGGCTACACCTTC. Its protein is CASSVGLSVGYTF.

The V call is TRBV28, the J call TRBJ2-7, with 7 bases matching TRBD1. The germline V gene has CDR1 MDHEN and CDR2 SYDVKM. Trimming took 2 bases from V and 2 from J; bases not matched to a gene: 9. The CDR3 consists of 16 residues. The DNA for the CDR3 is TGTGCCAGCAGTTTACCTAAGACAGGGCTTACCTACGAGCAGTACTTC. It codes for CASSLPKTGLTYEQYF.

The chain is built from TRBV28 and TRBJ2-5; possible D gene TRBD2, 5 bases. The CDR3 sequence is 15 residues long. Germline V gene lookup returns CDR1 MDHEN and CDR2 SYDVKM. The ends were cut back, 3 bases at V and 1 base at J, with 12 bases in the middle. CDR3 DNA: TGTGCCAGCAGTTTCCCACGAGGAGGCCAAGAGACCCAGTACTTC. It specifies CASSFPRGGQETQYF.

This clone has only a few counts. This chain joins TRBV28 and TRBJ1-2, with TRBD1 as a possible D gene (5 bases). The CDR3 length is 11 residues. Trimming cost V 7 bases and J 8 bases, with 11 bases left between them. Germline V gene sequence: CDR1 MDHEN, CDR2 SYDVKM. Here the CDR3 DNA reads TGTGCCAGCATTTGGCCAGGGGGCTACACCTTC. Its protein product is CASIWPGGYTF.

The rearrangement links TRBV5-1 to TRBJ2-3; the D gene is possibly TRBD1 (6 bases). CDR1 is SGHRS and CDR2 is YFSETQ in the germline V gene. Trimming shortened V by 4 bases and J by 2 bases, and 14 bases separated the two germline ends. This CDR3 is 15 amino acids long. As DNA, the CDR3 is TGCGCCAGCAGCGGGGGACAAGTATCCACAGATACGCAGTATTTT. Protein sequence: CASSGGQVSTDTQYF.

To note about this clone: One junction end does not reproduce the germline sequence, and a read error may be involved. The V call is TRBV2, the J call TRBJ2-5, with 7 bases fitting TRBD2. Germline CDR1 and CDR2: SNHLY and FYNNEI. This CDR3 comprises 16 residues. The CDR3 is CASREGLVWLQETQYF. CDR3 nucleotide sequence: TGTGCCAGCAGAGAAGGACTAGTTTGGCTACAAGAGACCCAGTACTTC.